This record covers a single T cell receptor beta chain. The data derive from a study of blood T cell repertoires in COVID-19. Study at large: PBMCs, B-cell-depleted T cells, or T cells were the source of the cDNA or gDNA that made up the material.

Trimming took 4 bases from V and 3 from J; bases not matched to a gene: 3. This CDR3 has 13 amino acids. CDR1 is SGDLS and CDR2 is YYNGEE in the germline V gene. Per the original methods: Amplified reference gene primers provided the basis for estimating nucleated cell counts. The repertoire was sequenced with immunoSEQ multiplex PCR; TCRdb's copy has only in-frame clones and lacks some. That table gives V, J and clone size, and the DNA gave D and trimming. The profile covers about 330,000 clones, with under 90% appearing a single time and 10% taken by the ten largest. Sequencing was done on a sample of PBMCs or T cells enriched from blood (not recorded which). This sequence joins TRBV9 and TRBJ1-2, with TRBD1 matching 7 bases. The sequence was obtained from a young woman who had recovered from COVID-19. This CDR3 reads CASSSGTDYGYTF. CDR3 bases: TGTGCCAGCAGCTCCGGGACAGACTATGGCTACACCTTC. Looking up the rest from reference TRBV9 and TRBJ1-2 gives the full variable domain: DSGVTQTPKHLITATGQRVTLRCSPRSGDLSVYWYQQSLDQGLQFLIQYYNGEERAKGNILERFSAQQFPDLHSELNLSSLELGDSALYFCASSSGTDYGYTFGSGTRLTVV.